The entry below describes one T cell receptor beta chain. The sample is drawn from a study of blood T cell repertoires in COVID-19. At the level of the study: Donors in the United States, Italy and Spain gave samples during acute or convalescent COVID-19. PBMCs, B-cell-depleted T cells, or T cells were the source of the cDNA or gDNA that made up the material.

The CDR3 consists of 14 residues. Germline values: CDR1 DFQATT, CDR2 SNEGSKA (reference sequence). The germline V and J ends were trimmed by 3 bases and 7 bases, with 16 bases remaining between them. In the authors' methods: The assay estimated nucleated cells by amplifying reference gene primers. The assay was immunoSEQ multiplex PCR, and TCRdb's table has in-frame clones only and misses some. The DNA gave D and trimming, while V, J and clone size come from that table. This table holds under 550,000 clones, over 85% found once. Specimen: peripheral blood. V and J are TRBV20-1 and TRBJ1-5; tentative D call: TRBD1 (5 bases). This clonotype was obtained from a man between 18 and 29 years old with COVID-19, enrolled during active disease. CDR3 amino acids: CSASGGRSHQPQHF. In nucleotides, the CDR3 is TGCAGTGCTAGTGGGGGGAGGTCTCACCAGCCCCAGCATTTT.